The present TCR beta chain was sequenced within a study of blood T cell repertoires in COVID-19. Method: immunoSEQ multiplex PCR; TCRdb's copy keeps in-frame clones and lacks some. The sample lists a few hundred thousand clones, roughly 87% occurring once. This CDR3 spans 16 amino acids. V trimming: 4 bases; J trimming: 3 bases; junction bases outside the gene matches: 12. The germline CDR1 and CDR2 sequences are MGHRA and YSYEKL. The V gene is TRBV4-1, the J gene TRBJ2-7, with 7 bases fitting TRBD1. The origin of this receptor is a man aged 18 to 29 with acute COVID-19. The sequenced material came from PBMCs or T cells enriched from blood (not recorded which). The CDR3 protein is CASSPKTGNTFYEQYF. In DNA, the CDR3 is TGCGCCAGCAGCCCAAAGACAGGGAATACTTTCTACGAGCAGTACTTC.